The 26 T cell receptor beta chains presented below share a single source sample, sequenced in a study of shared clonotypes between healthy human individuals. Profiling relied on immunoSEQ multiplex PCR, and the TCRdb table lists in-frame clones only, not all of them. The repertoire holds around 1.9 million clones, with around 93% as singletons. Positive CCR7 selection of CD45RO-negative cells yielded the naive CD8 cells, and terminally differentiated effector memory CD45RA+ cells were excluded. The specimen was naive CD8+ T cells from PBMCs. The receptors derive from a man between 18 and 35 years old in good health. Some clones in this sample may be carry-over from other donors' samples.

The gene calls are TRBV6-5 and TRBJ2-3, with 7 bases identical to TRBD1. V was pared by 5 bases and J by 6 bases, with 8 bases of the junction left unmatched. The CDR3 has 14 residues. The germline CDR1 and CDR2 sequences are MNHEY and SVGAGI. DNA for the CDR3: TGTGCCAGCAGTCAGACAGGGTGGGCGGATACGCAGTATTTT. Encoded protein: CASSQTGWADTQYF.

The rearrangement links TRBV5-6 to TRBJ2-5, with 8 bases matching TRBD2. Trimming took 2 bases from V and 4 from J; bases not matched to a gene: 1. CDR1 SGHDT and CDR2 YYEEEE come from the germline V gene. The CDR3 consists of 13 residues. The CDR3 DNA reads as TGTGCCAGCAGCTTAGGACTAGCAGAGACCCAGTACTTC. Protein sequence: CASSLGLAETQYF.

This clone was counted a few times. This rearrangement joins TRBV29-1 to TRBJ1-1; D is possibly TRBD1 (5 bases). The CDR3 contains 13 residues. The V gene's germline CDR1 is SQVTM and CDR2 ANQGSEA. V lost 5 bases and J 5 bases, leaving 15 bases between the germline ends. The CDR3 DNA sequence: TGCAGCGTTTGGTTGGAAGGGGTAACTGAAGCTTTCTTT. Translating it yields CSVWLEGVTEAFF.

V is TRBV10-3 and J is TRBJ2-3, with TRBD2 identical over 7 bases. Germline V CDR1 and CDR2: ENHRY, SYGVKD. V lost 1 base, J lost 4 bases, and 8 bases stayed unmatched. CDR3 length: 16 amino acids. Written as DNA, the CDR3 is TGTGCCATCAGTGAGTTCGGGGCGGGAGCCGCAGATACGCAGTATTTT. Translated, it gives CAISEFGAGAADTQYF.

V gene TRBV12-5 combines with J gene TRBJ2-6; a possible D gene is TRBD1 (5 bases). This CDR3 region has 16 residues. The germline gives CDR1 LGHNT, CDR2 FRNRAP. V lost 5 bases and J lost 17, with 28 bases in between. The CDR3 protein is CASGHSAGQSRANVTF. The CDR3 nucleotides are TGTGCTAGTGGTCACTCGGCAGGACAAAGTCGGGCCAACGTGACTTTC.

This chain links TRBV19 with TRBJ1-4; D is unresolved. The V and J ends lost 1 base and 8 bases respectively, with 14 bases between them. The CDR3 extends over 15 amino acids. Germline V lookup: CDR1 LNHDA, CDR2 SQIVND (reference sequence). CDR3 amino acids: CASSIVPTAFEKLFF. DNA of the CDR3: TGTGCCAGTAGTATAGTCCCCACCGCTTTCGAAAAACTGTTTTTT. Full variable domain (missing parts from reference TRBV19 and TRBJ1-4): DGGITQSPKYLFRKEGQNVTLSCEQNLNHDAMYWYRQDPGQGLRLIYYSQIVNDFQKGDIAEGYSVSREKKESFPLTVTSAQKNPTAFYLCASSIVPTAFEKLFFGSGTQLSVL.

In its sample, this clone was seen a few times. Other DNA sequences in the same sample also yield this CDR3. The V and J genes are TRBV27 and TRBJ2-1; no clear D. V shed 6 bases and J shed 7 bases, with 7 bases lying between them. In germline, CDR1 is MNHEY, CDR2 SMNVEV (reference sequence). The CDR3 is 11 residues long. This CDR3 reads CASSGGNEQFF. The CDR3 DNA sequence: TGTGCCAGCAGCGGCGGAAATGAGCAGTTCTTC.

The V and J genes are TRBV6-6 and TRBJ2-7; D is possibly TRBD1 (6 bases). The CDR3 is 15 residues long. Deletions cut 4 bases from V and 3 bases from J, with 16 bases between. CDR1 is MNHNY, CDR2 SVGAGI, per germline (reference sequence). The chain's CDR3 is CASSFRADSYYEQYF. The CDR3 DNA follows: TGTGCCAGCAGTTTCCGAGCGGACAGTTACTACGAGCAGTACTTC.

The rearrangement uses TRBV7-9 and TRBJ2-7; D possibly matches TRBD1 or TRBD2 (5 bases each). V lost 5 bases, J lost 6 bases, and 17 bases lay in between. This CDR3 region has 14 residues. Germline loops: CDR1 SEHNR, CDR2 FQNEAQ (reference sequence). The chain's CDR3 is CASSGDGTRGEQYF. The DNA for the CDR3 is TGTGCCAGCAGCGGGGACGGCACTCGGGGCGAGCAGTACTTC.

The chain combines TRBV7-6 with TRBJ2-7, with 13 nucleotides matching TRBD2. The CDR3 is made up of 14 amino acids. Germline CDR1 and CDR2: SGHVS and FNYEAQ. V lost 6 bases, J lost 5 bases, and 4 bases stayed unmatched. In DNA, the CDR3 is TGTGCCAGCAGTGGACTAGCGGGAGTGGACGAGCAGTACTTC. Its protein is CASSGLAGVDEQYF.

The V gene is TRBV7-9, the J gene TRBJ1-4, with 7 nucleotides matching TRBD1. The CDR3 runs 17 residues. Losses at the gene ends were 3 bases for V and 6 bases for J; bases not matched to a gene: 13. From germline, CDR1 is SEHNR and CDR2 FQNEAQ (reference sequence). Here the CDR3 reads CASSFFGHAGGYEKLFF. CDR3 nucleotides: TGTGCCAGCAGCTTTTTCGGACATGCAGGGGGGTATGAAAAACTGTTTTTT. The variable domain in full, with the rest retrieved from reference TRBV7-9 and TRBJ1-4, is DTGVSQNPRHKITKRGQNVTFRCDPISEHNRLYWYRQTLGQGPEFLTYFQNEAQLEKSRLLSDRFSAERPKGSFSTLEIQRTEQGDSAMYLCASSFFGHAGGYEKLFFGSGTQLSVL.

The chain uses TRBV28 and TRBJ2-3, with 11 bases aligning to TRBD2. CDR3 size: 16 residues. V gave up 4 bases and J gave up 5 bases; unmatched junction bases: 8. The germline V gene encodes CDR1 MDHEN and CDR2 SYDVKM. The chain's CDR3 is CASSSPLAGEGDTQYF. CDR3 nucleotides: TGTGCCAGCAGTTCCCCACTAGCGGGAGAAGGAGATACGCAGTATTTT. The full variable domain, rest sourced from reference TRBV28 and TRBJ2-3, is DVKVTQSSRYLVKRTGEKVFLECVQDMDHENMFWYRQDPGLGLRLIYFSYDVKMKEKGDIPEGYSVSREKKERFSLILESASTNQTSMYLCASSSPLAGEGDTQYFGPGTRLTVL.

The chain employs TRBV14 and TRBJ2-5; the D gene is possibly TRBD1 (5 bases). Trimming cost V 0 bases and J 5 bases, with 13 bases left between them. CDR1 is SGHDN, CDR2 FVKESK, per germline. CDR3 length equals 15 residues. CDR3 DNA sequence: TGTGCCAGCAGCCAAGATCTTGCAGGGAAGGAGACCCAGTACTTC. Translation gives CASSQDLAGKETQYF.

In this sample, this clone turned up once. CDR3 in DNA: TGTGCCAGCAGCCCGGGACTAGCGGGAGATCCAGGTTTACAGAGTACGCAGTATTTT. It encodes CASSPGLAGDPGLQSTQYF. The rearrangement uses TRBV4-2 and TRBJ2-3, with TRBD2 matching 14 bases. The CDR3 totals 19 residues. The junction had 17 bases not matched to a gene; V was cut back by 4 bases and J by 8 bases. The germline V gene encodes CDR1 LGHNA and CDR2 YNFKEQ.

The rearrangement joins TRBV27 to TRBJ2-7, with 7 bases matching TRBD1. CDR1 and CDR2 (germline): MNHEY, SMNVEV (reference sequence). Trimming removed 3 bases from V and 1 base from J; junction bases left unmatched: 9. This CDR3 comprises 16 residues. The CDR3: CASSLNAGTVSYEQYF. The CDR3 region has the DNA TGTGCCAGCAGTTTGAACGCCGGGACAGTATCCTACGAGCAGTACTTC.

The chain links TRBV27 to TRBJ1-1; the D gene is possibly TRBD1 (6 bases). The CDR3 is 17 residues long. V was pared by 0 bases and J by 5 bases, with 19 bases between. The V gene's germline CDR1 is MNHEY and CDR2 SMNVEV (reference sequence). The CDR3 spells CASSLSGQGYTGTEAFF. The CDR3 bases are TGTGCCAGCAGTTTATCTGGGCAGGGGTACACGGGGACTGAAGCTTTCTTT.

V gene TRBV6-6 combines with J gene TRBJ2-7; D may be TRBD1 (6 bases). Germline-derived CDR1 and CDR2 are MNHNY and SVGAGI (reference sequence). The CDR3 totals 14 residues. Trimming left V 2 bases short and J 0 bases short, with 8 bases between. The CDR3 is CASSYTGSSYEQYF. CDR3 nucleotide sequence: TGTGCCAGCAGTTACACAGGGAGCTCCTACGAGCAGTACTTC.

V usage is TRBV19 and J usage is TRBJ2-1; 9 bases agree with TRBD2. CDR3 length: 14 residues. CDR1 and CDR2 (germline): LNHDA, SQIVND (reference sequence). V was pared by 10 bases and J by 9 bases, with 13 bases of the junction left unmatched. The CDR3 DNA follows: TGTGCCACCAGAGACATAGCGGGAGTCCCTGAGCAGTTCTTC. As protein: CATRDIAGVPEQFF.

The chain joins TRBV10-3 to TRBJ2-7; D remains ambiguous. Trimming shortened V by 0 bases and J by 6 bases, and 9 bases separated the two germline ends. This CDR3 has 13 amino acids. Germline V gives CDR1 ENHRY, CDR2 SYGVKD. The CDR3 is CAISESLGGEQYF. The CDR3, as DNA: TGTGCCATCAGTGAGTCTCTGGGTGGCGAGCAGTACTTC.

The rearrangement uses TRBV27 and TRBJ2-7; 10 nucleotides line up with TRBD1. The CDR3 is 13 residues long. Germline values: CDR1 MNHEY, CDR2 SMNVEV (reference sequence). After removal of 8 bases from V and 4 bases from J, the junction contained 5 bases not matched to a gene. The CDR3 reads CASGQGDGYEQYF. The CDR3 DNA follows: TGTGCCAGCGGACAGGGGGACGGATACGAGCAGTACTTC.

The CDR3: CASSLAGQGEILSYGYTF. The CDR3 nucleotides read TGTGCCAGCAGCTTGGCGGGTCAGGGTGAAATCTTGAGCTATGGCTACACCTTC. V usage is TRBV5-6 and J usage is TRBJ1-2, with a weak D call TRBD1 (5 bases). Germline loops: CDR1 SGHDT, CDR2 YYEEEE. Deletions cut 0 bases from V and 4 bases from J, with 22 bases between. This CDR3 region has 18 residues.

This rearrangement joins TRBV27 to TRBJ2-7; 9 nucleotides align to TRBD2. From germline, CDR1 is MNHEY and CDR2 SMNVEV (reference sequence). The CDR3 has 15 amino acids. V dropped 6 bases and J dropped 0; count of bases not matched to a gene: 6. CDR3 region: CASSWLAGSSYEQYF. The CDR3, as DNA: TGTGCCAGCAGCTGGCTAGCGGGAAGCTCCTACGAGCAGTACTTC.

The rearrangement links TRBV29-1 to TRBJ1-1, with D unresolved. Germline CDR1 reads SQVTM; CDR2 reads ANQGSEA. This CDR3 is 12 amino acids long. With 0 bases removed from V and 8 bases from J, the gap between germline ends came to 10 bases. In nucleotides, the CDR3 is TGCAGCGTTGAAGAGGCAGGTCCCGAAGCTTTCTTT. Translation: CSVEEAGPEAFF.

The CDR3 DNA reads as TGCGCCAGCAGCCATGACGGGACGAAACAAAACATTCAGTACTTC. Translation gives CASSHDGTKQNIQYF. V gene TRBV4-3 combines with J gene TRBJ2-4; D may correspond to TRBD1 or TRBD2 (5 bases each). The CDR3 runs to 15 residues. Per the germline V gene, CDR1 is LGHNA and CDR2 is YSLEER. The V and J ends lost 3 bases and 5 bases respectively, with 14 bases between them.

V is TRBV28 and J is TRBJ1-5, with 7 bases aligning to TRBD1. Trimming cost V 4 bases and J 4 bases; bases outside gene matches: 7. CDR1 MDHEN and CDR2 SYDVKM come from the germline V gene. The CDR3 totals 15 residues. CDR3 in DNA: TGTGCCAGCAGTTCGACAGGGTCAGGTAATCAGCCCCAGCATTTT. Its translation is CASSSTGSGNQPQHF.

This clone has just a few counts. The rearrangement links TRBV5-1 to TRBJ1-1; TRBD1 agrees at 11 bases. Trimming removed 1 base from V and 5 bases from J; junction bases left unmatched: 7. Looked up from germline, CDR1 is SGHRS and CDR2 is YFSETQ. The CDR3 has 16 amino acids. CDR3: CASSLFGGDRGTEAFF. The CDR3 DNA sequence: TGCGCCAGCAGCTTGTTTGGAGGGGACAGGGGGACTGAAGCTTTCTTT. The variable domain in full, completed from reference TRBV5-1 and TRBJ1-1, reads KAGVTQTPRYLIKTRGQQVTLSCSPISGHRSVSWYQQTPGQGLQFLFEYFSETQRNKGNFPGRFSGRQFSNSRSEMNVSTLELGDSALYLCASSLFGGDRGTEAFFGQGTRLTVV.